Listed below are T cell receptor beta chains from one sample, sequenced in a study of shared clonotypes between healthy human individuals. Clones were sequenced by immunoSEQ multiplex PCR, and TCRdb holds only the in-frame ones, with some missing. The sample lists around 690,000 clones; less than 95% were seen once. The sequenced material came from memory CD8+ T cells from PBMCs. These receptor sequences come from a man aged 18 to 35 in good health. Some clones in this sample may be carry-over from other donors' samples. Both conserved end residues are part of each CDR3. A D gene is named only where the DNA matches it firmly. Not every row has a clone size; where given, it reads once, few, many or a size class.

j_call d_call v_call clone_size cdr3_nt cdr3_aa
TRBJ2-5 NA TRBV4-3 NA TGCGCCAGCAGCCGTAATCAACGTAGCGGAGAGACCCAGTACTTC CASSRNQRSGETQYF
TRBJ2-7 TRBD2 TRBV10-2 NA TGCGCCAGCAGTGAGTCGTGGGGGGGTCCCGAGCAGTACTTC CASSESWGGPEQYF
TRBJ1-5 TRBD1 TRBV28 NA TGTGCCAGCAGCGTAGACTATCGACAGGGGGACAATCAGCCCCAGCATTTT CASSVDYRQGDNQPQHF
TRBJ2-7 NA TRBV28 NA TGTGCCAGCAACGACTCCTACGAGCAGTACTTC CASNDSYEQYF
TRBJ2-7 NA TRBV9 NA TGTGCCAGCAGCGTAGGGAGGGGCCTCTCCTACGAGCAGTACTTC CASSVGRGLSYEQYF
TRBJ2-2 NA TRBV7-9 NA TGTGCCGCCAGGCCGGTTACGGTCGGGGAGCTGTTTTTT CAARPVTVGELFF
TRBJ2-1 TRBD1 TRBV10-1 NA TGCGCCAGCAGTGAGTCGGTTATACAGGGGTACAATGAGCAGTTCTTC CASSESVIQGYNEQFF
TRBJ2-2 TRBD1 TRBV9 NA TGTGCCAGCAGCGTGAGCAAGGACAGGGGGTCAATCGGGGAGCTGTTTTTT CASSVSKDRGSIGELFF
TRBJ2-1 NA TRBV6-1 NA TGTGCCAGTCAGCTGGGCATAATCTCCTACAATGAGCAGTTCTTC CASQLGIISYNEQFF
TRBJ2-1 NA TRBV7-9 NA TGTGCCAGCAGCTTCGTCGTGAGCGGGAATGAGCAGTTCTTC CASSFVVSGNEQFF
TRBJ2-3 TRBD2 TRBV10-2 many TGCGCCAGCCAAAGCGGGACTAGCGGAGCAGATACGCAGTATTTT CASQSGTSGADTQYF
TRBJ2-5 TRBD1 TRBV7-9 NA TGTGCCAGCAGCTTCCGCCCCCGACAGGGCCAAGAGACCCAGTACTTC CASSFRPRQGQETQYF
TRBJ2-1 NA TRBV9 NA TGTGCCAGCAGCGAGACCCGGGCCTTCGCCTACAATGAGCAGTTCTTC CASSETRAFAYNEQFF
TRBJ2-3 NA TRBV7-9 once TGTGCCAGCAGCTCCCGAACAGATACGCAGTATTTT CASSSRTDTQYF
TRBJ2-1 TRBD2 TRBV27 NA TGTGCCAGCAGTTTCCCGAGGCGGGGGGACAATGAGCAGTTCTTC CASSFPRRGDNEQFF
TRBJ1-6 TRBD1 TRBV28 NA TGTGCCAGCACCCCTGTGGGACAGTTCAATTCACCCCTCCACTTT CASTPVGQFNSPLHF
TRBJ1-2 NA TRBV4-3 NA TGCGCCAGCAGCCAAGGGGTTTATCGTGGCTACACCTTC CASSQGVYRGYTF
TRBJ2-1 NA TRBV14 NA TGTGCCAGCAGCCAAGTGCTAGCACATGAGCAGTTCTTC CASSQVLAHEQFF
TRBJ2-5 NA TRBV27 once TGTGCCAGCAGTTTATCGATGGCGACAGAAGAGACCCAGTACTTC CASSLSMATEETQYF
TRBJ2-1 NA TRBV2 NA TGTGCCAGCACCGCCGAGCAGTTCTTC CASTAEQFF
TRBJ2-7 NA TRBV28 NA TGTGCCAGCAGTCCACCGGGACGGGGCTACGAGCAGTACTTC CASSPPGRGYEQYF
TRBJ1-5 NA TRBV5-1 many TGCGCCAGCAGCTTGAGCCTGGGACGGGGATATAGCAATCAGCCCCAGCATTTT CASSLSLGRGYSNQPQHF
TRBJ2-7 TRBD2 TRBV19 NA TGTGCCAGTAGTGAGACCGGGACTAGCGGGAGGTACGAGCAGTACTTC CASSETGTSGRYEQYF
TRBJ2-3 TRBD2 TRBV10-3 NA TGTGCCATCAGGGTTAGCGGGAGTGCTAGCACAGATACGCAGTATTTT CAIRVSGSASTDTQYF
TRBJ1-4 NA TRBV4-1 NA TGCGCCAGCAGCCATTACCTTTATTGGGGGTTCCGGGGCGAAAAACTGTTTTTT CASSHYLYWGFRGEKLFF
TRBJ1-1 NA TRBV7-9 NA TGTGCCAGCAGCTTAATGCTACTCGGGCCCAGCATGAACACTGAAGCTTTCTTT CASSLMLLGPSMNTEAFF
TRBJ1-2 NA TRBV6-1 NA TGTGCCAGCAGTGCCGACAGGAGGTTTAACTATGGCTACACCTTC CASSADRRFNYGYTF
TRBJ2-7 NA TRBV4-1 NA TGCGCCAGCAGCCAAGTGGGAACCTACGAGCAGTACTTC CASSQVGTYEQYF
TRBJ2-2 NA TRBV7-9 NA TGTGCCAGCAAGGACGGGACCGGGGAGCTGTTTTTT CASKDGTGELFF
TRBJ2-3 NA TRBV9 NA TGTGCCAGCAGCGCCGGTAAGGGTTGGTACACAGATACGCAGTATTTT CASSAGKGWYTDTQYF
TRBJ2-2 NA TRBV6-6 NA TGTGCCAGCAACCCAGGAACTAGCCGAGGCACCGGGGAGCTGTTTTTT CASNPGTSRGTGELFF
TRBJ2-7 TRBD2 TRBV4-2 NA TGTGCCAGCAGCCCCCGGACTAGCGGCTCCTACGAGCAGTACTTC CASSPRTSGSYEQYF
TRBJ2-7 NA TRBV7-9 NA TGTGCCAGCAGCCACGGACGGGGTCGCGAGCAGTACTTC CASSHGRGREQYF
TRBJ2-1 TRBD2 TRBV14 NA TGTGCCAGCAGCCCCCTTAGCGGGCGCTCCTACAATGAGCAGTTCTTC CASSPLSGRSYNEQFF
TRBJ2-1 TRBD2 TRBV7-2 NA TGTGCCAGCAGCCGCGATCGAAGATTAGCGGGGAGCTCCTACAATGAGCAGTTCTTC CASSRDRRLAGSSYNEQFF
TRBJ2-1 TRBD2 TRBV18 NA TGTGCCAGCACAACAATTAGCCCTGTCGGACTAGCGGTCAATGAGCAGTTCTTC CASTTISPVGLAVNEQFF
TRBJ1-2 TRBD1 TRBV7-9 NA TGTGCCAGCAGCTCCTCTAGGGACAGGGGCACGTCATACTATGGCTACACCTTC CASSSSRDRGTSYYGYTF